Shown below are 25 T cell receptor beta chains from a single sample sequenced in a study of shared clonotypes between healthy human individuals. Naive CD8 cells lacked CD45RO, underwent positive selection for CCR7 and left out terminally differentiated effector memory CD45RA+ cells. Libraries were prepared by immunoSEQ multiplex PCR; TCRdb keeps only in-frame clonotypes and omits some of them. The data show about 1.9 million clones, around 95% seen once. Source material: naive CD8+ T cells from PBMCs. These TCRs come from a man in his late teens or twenties in good health. Some clones in this sample may be carry-over from other donors' samples.

The chain uses TRBV28 and TRBJ2-7; TRBD2 might be the D (6 bases). V lost 6 bases, J lost 5 bases, and 20 bases lay in between. Germline assignment: CDR1 MDHEN and CDR2 SYDVKM. There are 15 residues in the CDR3. The CDR3 DNA sequence: TGTGCCAGCAGCTTCCTCCCGGCGGGGCCTCACGAGCAGTACTTC. The encoded protein is CASSFLPAGPHEQYF.

The V call is TRBV4-1, the J call TRBJ2-7; perhaps TRBD1 as D (5 bases). Germline CDR1 is MGHRA and CDR2 is YSYEKL. This CDR3 has 16 amino acids. The V gene lost 4 bases and the J gene lost 1 base, with 17 bases spanning the gap. CDR3 region: CASSPRQGDTSYEQYF. The CDR3 DNA is TGCGCCAGCAGCCCTCGCCAGGGCGACACATCCTACGAGCAGTACTTC.

The chain combines TRBV5-1 with TRBJ2-3; D gene uncertain. The CDR3 contains 15 residues. The V gene's germline CDR1 is SGHRS and CDR2 YFSETQ. The V gene lost 4 bases and the J gene lost 4 bases, with 16 bases spanning the gap. The CDR3, as DNA: TGCGCCAGCAGCCCATGGACCACGGACGCAGATACGCAGTATTTT. It codes for CASSPWTTDADTQYF.

This chain links TRBV4-1 with TRBJ2-1; 7 nucleotides match TRBD2. V was pared by 4 bases and J by 10 bases, with 7 bases of the junction left unmatched. The CDR3 totals 13 residues. Germline V gene sequence: CDR1 MGHRA, CDR2 YSYEKL. The CDR3 sequence is CASSPGDYMEQFF. CDR3 in DNA: TGCGCCAGCAGCCCTGGGGACTATATGGAGCAGTTCTTC.

The chain links TRBV4-3 to TRBJ2-5; D might be TRBD1 (6 bases). This CDR3 contains 15 residues. Germline loops: CDR1 LGHNA, CDR2 YSLEER. V lost 0 bases to trimming and J lost 5 bases, with 13 bases between them. The DNA of the CDR3 is TGCGCCAGCAGCCAAGATTTAGATCAGGGGGAGACCCAGTACTTC. Translation gives CASSQDLDQGETQYF.

The chain links TRBV19 to TRBJ2-1, with D perhaps TRBD2 (6 bases). Germline loops: CDR1 LNHDA, CDR2 SQIVND (reference sequence). The CDR3 totals 13 residues. CDR3 residues: CAGGGGPRNEQFF. DNA for the CDR3: TGTGCGGGTGGCGGAGGGCCGCGGAATGAGCAGTTCTTC.

The chain has TRBV10-2 and TRBJ1-1; TRBD1 might be the D (5 bases). This CDR3 is 14 amino acids long. V lost 2 bases and J 6 bases, leaving 13 bases between the germline ends. CDR1 and CDR2 (germline): WSHSY, SAAADI. The CDR3 bases are TGCGCCAGCAGTGAGAACAGGTTATCCGCTGAAGCTTTCTTT. Protein: CASSENRLSAEAFF.

The chain couples TRBV4-1 to TRBJ2-7; 12 bases agree with TRBD2. The CDR3 is 16 residues long. V was clipped by 0 bases and J by 5 bases; unmatched bases: 5. Germline assignment: CDR1 MGHRA and CDR2 YSYEKL. The CDR3 DNA reads TGCGCCAGCAGCCAAGATCGGCTAGCGGGAGGGAACGAGCAGTACTTC. It translates to CASSQDRLAGGNEQYF.

V gene TRBV28 combines with J gene TRBJ2-7; D remains unclear. The germline V and J ends were trimmed by 7 bases and 2 bases, with 15 bases remaining between them. In germline, CDR1 is MDHEN, CDR2 SYDVKM. The CDR3 extends over 14 amino acids. CDR3 loop: CASTMTAHPYEQYF. DNA for the CDR3: TGTGCCAGCACCATGACGGCGCACCCCTACGAGCAGTACTTC.

This sequence joins TRBV7-9 and TRBJ2-3; D is possibly TRBD2 (6 bases). CDR1 and CDR2 (germline): SEHNR, FQNEAQ (reference sequence). V was pared by 0 bases and J by 4 bases, with 23 bases between. This CDR3 region has 19 residues. CDR3 loop: CASSLALGTLPFAPDTQYF. CDR3 DNA: TGTGCCAGCAGCTTAGCGTTAGGGACTCTGCCGTTTGCCCCAGATACGCAGTATTTT. Full variable domain (outside the CDR3, taken from reference TRBV7-9 and TRBJ2-3): DTGVSQNPRHKITKRGQNVTFRCDPISEHNRLYWYRQTLGQGPEFLTYFQNEAQLEKSRLLSDRFSAERPKGSFSTLEIQRTEQGDSAMYLCASSLALGTLPFAPDTQYFGPGTRLTVL.

This chain joins TRBV28 and TRBJ2-1; D perhaps matches TRBD2 (6 bases). The germline gives CDR1 MDHEN, CDR2 SYDVKM. This CDR3 contains 18 residues. Trimming left V 2 bases short and J 3 bases short, with 20 bases between. Here the CDR3 DNA reads TGTGCCAGCAGTTTAGGGGGGTCAGGAGAATCGGGCTACAATGAGCAGTTCTTC. Translating it yields CASSLGGSGESGYNEQFF. Full variable domain (rest looked up from reference TRBV28 and TRBJ2-1): DVKVTQSSRYLVKRTGEKVFLECVQDMDHENMFWYRQDPGLGLRLIYFSYDVKMKEKGDIPEGYSVSREKKERFSLILESASTNQTSMYLCASSLGGSGESGYNEQFFGPGTRLTVL.

This chain joins TRBV14 and TRBJ1-1, with D unresolved. V was cut by 1 base and J by 11 bases, with 11 bases left in between. Germline CDR1 SGHDN, CDR2 FVKESK. This CDR3 comprises 12 residues. The CDR3 bases are TGTGCCAGCAGCCAAGCGGGCAACACGGCTTTCTTT. Protein: CASSQAGNTAFF.

The rearrangement uses TRBV27 and TRBJ1-4; 7 nucleotides match TRBD1. CDR1 is MNHEY and CDR2 is SMNVEV in the germline V gene (reference sequence). J lost 0 bases, V lost 0 bases, and 4 bases had no gene match. CDR3 length equals 17 residues. CDR3 nucleotide sequence: TGTGCCAGCAGTTTATCGACAGGGCCCGCAACTAATGAAAAACTGTTTTTT. It encodes CASSLSTGPATNEKLFF.

The chain couples TRBV27 to TRBJ1-5; D unresolved. Between the trimmed V and J ends, which lost 4 bases and 9 bases, there was a span of 10 bases. This CDR3 has 12 amino acids. In germline, CDR1 is MNHEY, CDR2 SMNVEV (reference sequence). The CDR3 DNA is TGTGCCAGCAGTTCTGGGGTTAGGCCCCAGCATTTT. Residues: CASSSGVRPQHF.

This chain links TRBV13 with TRBJ2-2, with 9 bases identical to TRBD1. The CDR3 totals 16 residues. Germline V CDR1 and CDR2: PRHDT, FYEKMQ (reference sequence). V was clipped by 5 bases and J by 1 base; unmatched bases: 5. The CDR3, as DNA: TGTGCCAGCAGCCCCCCGGGACAGGGGAACACCGGGGAGCTGTTTTTT. This codes for CASSPPGQGNTGELFF.

The CDR3 nucleotides are TGTGCCAGCAGCTTAGGGACTAGCGCGTCCTCCTACGAGCAGTACTTC. As protein: CASSLGTSASSYEQYF. This chain joins TRBV7-8 and TRBJ2-7; 9 bases map to TRBD2. The CDR3 is made up of 16 amino acids. Per germline, CDR1 SGHVS and CDR2 FQNEAQ. With V trimmed by 1 base and J by 0 bases, 4 bases remained unmatched.

This chain connects TRBV28 to TRBJ2-2; a weak D match, TRBD1 (5 bases). The germline V and J ends were trimmed by 6 bases and 1 base, with 15 bases remaining between them. Germline lookup yields CDR1 MDHEN and CDR2 SYDVKM. This CDR3 region has 16 residues. As DNA, the CDR3 is TGTGCCAGCAGACCCGCCAGGGAAGTGAACACCGGGGAGCTGTTTTTT. This translates into CASRPAREVNTGELFF.

The V gene is TRBV6-6, the J gene TRBJ1-1; TRBD1 might be the D (5 bases). Germline CDR1 reads MNHNY; CDR2 reads SVGAGI (reference sequence). V gave up 4 bases and J gave up 3 bases, with 12 bases separating them. The CDR3 runs to 14 residues. This chain's CDR3 is CASSWGEGHTEAFF. The CDR3 bases are TGTGCCAGCAGTTGGGGGGAGGGCCACACTGAAGCTTTCTTT.

Of note for this clone: This sequence may be a read error, since a much larger clone differs from it by one base. Other DNA sequences in the sample encode the same CDR3. This chain links TRBV19 with TRBJ2-1; D remains ambiguous. There are 12 residues in the CDR3. CDR1 is LNHDA, CDR2 SQIVND, per germline (reference sequence). With 0 bases removed from V and 7 bases from J, the gap between germline ends came to 4 bases. The CDR3 region is CASSIERNEQFF. Written as DNA, the CDR3 is TGTGCCAGTAGTATAGAGCGGAATGAGCAGTTCTTC.

CDR3 in DNA: TGTGCCAGCAGTTTACGTACCACGGGGACTGAAGCTTTCTTT. Translation: CASSLRTTGTEAFF. The genes are TRBV27 and TRBJ1-1; D is uncertain. The CDR3 extends over 14 amino acids. From germline, CDR1 is MNHEY and CDR2 SMNVEV (reference sequence). The germline V and J ends were trimmed by 2 bases and 5 bases, with 12 bases remaining between them.

The rearrangement uses TRBV10-3 and TRBJ1-1; D is ambiguous. The ends were cut back, 4 bases at V and 4 bases at J, with 19 bases in the middle. CDR1 and CDR2 (germline): ENHRY, SYGVKD. This CDR3 is built from 16 residues. CDR3: CAISAGWVLSGTEAFF. CDR3 coding DNA: TGTGCCATCAGTGCGGGTTGGGTGTTATCGGGCACTGAAGCTTTCTTT.

The chain uses TRBV18 and TRBJ1-1, with unresolved D. Germline V CDR1 and CDR2: KGHSH, LQKENI. The CDR3 is 15 amino acids. The V end lost 2 bases, the J end lost 4 bases, and 14 bases lay between the germline ends. CDR3 region: CASSPGSGIITEAFF. As DNA, the CDR3 is TGTGCCAGCTCACCAGGGAGCGGGATAATCACTGAAGCTTTCTTT.

The chain couples TRBV5-5 to TRBJ1-4; 7 bases match TRBD1. The V gene's germline CDR1 is SGHKS and CDR2 YYEKEE (reference sequence). Trimming at V came to 4 bases and at J to 6 bases, leaving 6 bases not matched to a gene. The CDR3 has 14 residues. The CDR3 DNA is TGTGCCAGCAGCAAGGGGACAGTGGATGAAAAACTGTTTTTT. This translates into CASSKGTVDEKLFF.

This clone was counted once. The CDR3 here is CASSLGTRGYNEQFF. The CDR3, as DNA: TGTGCCAGCAGCTTAGGGACTAGGGGCTACAATGAGCAGTTCTTC. This chain links TRBV7-6 with TRBJ2-1, with 7 bases matching TRBD2. Losses at the gene ends were 1 base for V and 3 bases for J; bases not matched to a gene: 3. The germline V gene encodes CDR1 SGHVS and CDR2 FNYEAQ. The CDR3 is 15 amino acids.

The rearrangement joins TRBV4-1 to TRBJ2-7; perhaps D is TRBD1 or TRBD2 (5 bases each). The CDR3 sequence is 15 residues long. V lost 1 base to trimming and J lost 3 bases, with 13 bases between them. Germline V gives CDR1 MGHRA, CDR2 YSYEKL. CDR3 bases: TGCGCCAGCAGCCAAGCGTCCGGGACCAACTACGAGCAGTACTTC. It translates to CASSQASGTNYEQYF.